This T cell receptor (beta chain) was profiled in a study of T cell responses to AZD1222 COVID-19 vaccine. Per germline, CDR1 SEHNR and CDR2 FQNEAQ (reference sequence). This CDR3 has 14 amino acids. The trim removed 5 bases at V and 1 base at J, leaving 3 bases unmatched. Only in-frame clones appear in the TCRdb table, and some are missing; sequencing was by immunoSEQ multiplex PCR. The data hold more than 150,000 clones, with around 89% observed a single time. V gene TRBV7-9 combines with J gene TRBJ1-1; 8 nucleotides match TRBD1. The starting material was peripheral blood, obtained on day 0 of AZD1222 vaccination. This clonotype was sampled from an adult in good health. Written as DNA, the CDR3 is TGTGCCAGCAGCCCAACAGGGGGGAACACTGAAGCTTTCTTT. Encoded protein: CASSPTGGNTEAFF. Based on the CDR3 plus reference TRBV7-9 and TRBJ1-1, the full variable domain is DTGVSQNPRHKITKRGQNVTFRCDPISEHNRLYWYRQTLGQGPEFLTYFQNEAQLEKSRLLSDRFSAERPKGSFSTLEIQRTEQGDSAMYLCASSPTGGNTEAFFGQGTRLTVV.